This TCR beta chain originates from a study of blood T cells in healthy people across ages. Each sample gave at least 6.5 million isolated PBMCs. This clonotype was found a few times. CDR1 MNHEY and CDR2 SVGAGI come from the germline V gene. There are 15 residues in the CDR3. Trimming at V came to 5 bases and at J to 2 bases, leaving 6 bases not matched to a gene. Sample-barcoded 5' priming and a J-beta primer mix drove a second PCR of about 6 to 12 cycles. TCRdb processed the 5' RACE reads anew with MiXCR; each CDR3 protein has one entry. The table records some 1.5 million distinct CDR3 sequences, 28% of them present only once.

This sequence originates from a woman in her twenties or thirties in good health. Sequenced input: blood. The V call is TRBV6-5, the J call TRBJ2-1, with TRBD2 matching over 7 bases. CDR3 region: CASSISGRTYNEQFF. The CDR3 DNA is TGTGCCAGCAGTATTAGCGGGCGAACCTACAATGAGCAGTTCTTC.